This entry lists 20 T cell receptor beta chains sequenced from one sample in a study of T cell changes during pregnancy in multiple sclerosis. Clones were read by immunoSEQ multiplex PCR, and TCRdb kept only the in-frame ones, dropping some. The sample shows about 26,000 clones, 89% of them seen only once. Sequenced here: CD8+ T cells from peripheral blood mononuclear cells, sampled in the second trimester of pregnancy. These receptor sequences come from a female donor with multiple sclerosis, enrolled in a pregnancy study.

The J gene is TRBJ2-1, the V gene TRBV25-1; unclear D gene. The CDR3 consists of 14 residues. Looked up from germline, CDR1 is MGHDK and CDR2 is SYGVNS. V was pared by 0 bases and J by 4 bases, with 7 bases between. CDR3 nucleotide sequence: TGTGCCAGCAGTGAATATGAACAGTACAATGAGCAGTTCTTC. Translating it yields CASSEYEQYNEQFF.

This clone rates as medium-sized (0.01 to 0.1%). The V and J genes are TRBV6-1 and TRBJ2-7; 11 positions match TRBD2. CDR1 and CDR2 from the germline V gene are MNHNS and SASEGT. CDR3 size: 14 residues. V lost 2 bases, J lost 3 bases, and 0 bases stayed unmatched. Written as DNA, the CDR3 is TGTGCCAGCAGTGAAACTAGCGGGAGCTACGAGCAGTACTTC. This translates into CASSETSGSYEQYF.

The table lists this clone with a count of one. The chain has TRBV5-5 and TRBJ1-1; the D is unclear. Germline CDR1 reads SGHKS; CDR2 reads YYEKEE (reference sequence). Trimming stripped 2 bases from V and 6 bases from J, with 8 bases between. The CDR3 length is 12 residues. CDR3 protein: CASSFGGPEAFF. The CDR3 nucleotides read TGTGCCAGCAGCTTTGGAGGGCCTGAAGCTTTCTTT.

This clone was recorded only once. This CDR3 is CASSLRYSPYEQYF. CDR3 bases: TGTGCCAGCAGTTTACGGTACAGTCCCTACGAGCAGTACTTC. V usage is TRBV27 and J usage is TRBJ2-7; D unresolved. The germline CDR1 and CDR2 sequences are MNHEY and SMNVEV (reference sequence). The length of the CDR3 is 14 residues. The V end was cut by 2 bases, the J end by 2 bases, with 10 bases between.

In its sample, this clone was seen once. The chain employs TRBV6-5 and TRBJ2-7; 11 nucleotides agree with TRBD2. V lost 5 bases to trimming and J lost 3 bases; unmatched junction nucleotides: 3. The germline CDR1 and CDR2 sequences are MNHEY and SVGAGI. The CDR3 sequence is 14 residues long. The CDR3 sequence: CASSETSGSYEQYF. CDR3 sequence (DNA): TGTGCCAGCAGTGAAACTAGCGGGAGCTACGAGCAGTACTTC.

This clone has a handful of counts. The chain has TRBV7-9 and TRBJ2-5, with TRBD2 identical over 7 bases. The CDR3 covers 15 residues. Germline CDR1 is SEHNR and CDR2 is FQNEAQ (reference sequence). V was clipped by 8 bases and J by 2 bases; unmatched bases: 11. The CDR3 is CASSLGEGLQETQYF. In DNA, the CDR3 is TGTGCCAGCTCTCTGGGGGAGGGCCTTCAAGAGACCCAGTACTTC.

The chain is built from TRBV6-4 and TRBJ2-6; 7 bases are shared with TRBD2. This CDR3 is built from 17 residues. V was clipped by 0 bases and J by 2 bases; unmatched bases: 4. The germline V gene encodes CDR1 MRHNA and CDR2 SNTAGT. The CDR3 sequence is CASSDSGGGTGANVLTF. The CDR3 DNA reads TGTGCCAGCAGTGACTCGGGGGGAGGGACTGGGGCCAACGTCCTGACTTTC.

The rearrangement uses TRBV15 and TRBJ2-1; either TRBD1 or TRBD2 may fit D (11 bases each). The germline gives CDR1 LNHNV, CDR2 YYDKDF (reference sequence). V was clipped by 7 bases and J by 4 bases, with 35 bases between them. The CDR3 contains 21 residues. CDR3 in amino acids: CATTDQRRDRGGLADYNEQFF. The CDR3 nucleotides are TGTGCCACCACCGACCAACGACGGGACAGGGGGGGACTAGCGGATTACAATGAGCAGTTCTTC.

The chain has TRBV19 and TRBJ1-5; D remains unclear. V lost 1 base and J 1 base, leaving 8 bases between the germline ends. CDR3 length equals 15 residues. CDR1 is LNHDA and CDR2 is SQIVND in the germline V gene (reference sequence). DNA of the CDR3: TGTGCCAGTAGTATAGGGACTAGAAGCAATCAGCCCCAGCATTTT. This codes for CASSIGTRSNQPQHF.

The rearrangement joins TRBV13 to TRBJ2-5, with 8 bases fitting TRBD2. The junction had 7 bases not matched to a gene; V was cut back by 5 bases and J by 5 bases. Germline CDR1 reads PRHDT; CDR2 reads FYEKMQ (reference sequence). The CDR3 has 14 amino acids. This chain's CDR3 is CASSNLAGGETQYF. DNA for the CDR3: TGTGCCAGCAGCAACCTCGCGGGAGGTGAGACCCAGTACTTC.

CDR3 region: CASSQDIQGSYNEQFF. The CDR3 nucleotides are TGCGCCAGCAGCCAAGATATCCAGGGATCCTACAATGAGCAGTTCTTC. The rearrangement links TRBV4-3 to TRBJ2-1; TRBD1 might be the D (5 bases). CDR1 is LGHNA and CDR2 is YSLEER in the germline V gene. V dropped 0 bases and J dropped 1 base, with 10 bases sitting between them. The CDR3 has 16 amino acids.

The genes are TRBV28 and TRBJ2-1; 10 bases map to TRBD2. Losses at the gene ends were 5 bases for V and 12 bases for J; bases not matched to a gene: 16. Germline V gene data show CDR1 as MDHEN and CDR2 as SYDVKM. This CDR3 has 16 amino acids. The CDR3 sequence: CASSPLVSGRALGQFF. In DNA, the CDR3 is TGTGCCAGCAGTCCGCTCGTGAGCGGGAGGGCCCTCGGGCAGTTCTTC.

The sample holds one count of this clone. The chain joins TRBV5-1 to TRBJ2-5; 11 bases agree with TRBD2. The CDR3 extends over 17 amino acids. In germline, CDR1 is SGHRS, CDR2 YFSETQ. V shed 4 bases and J 1 base; nucleotides not matched to a gene: 9. The CDR3 nucleotides are TGCGCCAGCAGCGTAAACCCTAGCGGGAGGATCCAAGAGACCCAGTACTTC. It is translated as CASSVNPSGRIQETQYF.

The CDR3 loop reads CSVDGGVLDPQYF. The CDR3 DNA follows: TGCAGCGTTGACGGAGGTGTTCTTGATCCGCAGTATTTT. V gene TRBV29-1 combines with J gene TRBJ2-3, with D perhaps TRBD2 (5 bases). CDR1 is SQVTM and CDR2 is ANQGSEA in the germline V gene. V was trimmed by 3 bases and J by 10 bases, leaving 17 bases between them. CDR3 length: 13 residues.

This clone was observed a single time. V usage is TRBV28 and J usage is TRBJ1-5; tentative D call: TRBD1 (5 bases). Germline CDR1 MDHEN, CDR2 SYDVKM. The CDR3 sequence is 14 residues long. V dropped 2 bases and J dropped 6 bases, with 11 bases sitting between them. CDR3 coding DNA: TGTGCCAGCAGTTTACGGGGGGACCCTCAGCCCCAGCATTTT. This gives the protein CASSLRGDPQPQHF. Together with reference TRBV28 and TRBJ1-5, the CDR3 gives the full variable domain: DVKVTQSSRYLVKRTGEKVFLECVQDMDHENMFWYRQDPGLGLRLIYFSYDVKMKEKGDIPEGYSVSREKKERFSLILESASTNQTSMYLCASSLRGDPQPQHFGDGTRLSIL.

The chain joins TRBV10-3 to TRBJ1-5; TRBD1 matches at 7 bases. The junction had 7 bases not matched to a gene; V was cut back by 3 bases and J by 5 bases. The CDR3 covers 15 residues. Germline assignment: CDR1 ENHRY and CDR2 SYGVKD. The CDR3 nucleotides read TGTGCCATCAGTGACCACAGGGGTACGGATCAGCCCCAGCATTTT. Residues: CAISDHRGTDQPQHF.

The chain combines TRBV7-9 with TRBJ2-1; 7 positions agree with TRBD2. Germline V CDR1 and CDR2: SEHNR, FQNEAQ (reference sequence). The CDR3 totals 14 residues. Losses at the gene ends were 2 bases for V and 9 bases for J; bases not matched to a gene: 7. The CDR3 loop reads CASSLLAGEVEQFF. CDR3 coding DNA: TGTGCCAGCAGCTTACTTGCGGGAGAGGTTGAGCAGTTCTTC. Based on the CDR3 plus reference TRBV7-9 and TRBJ2-1, the full variable domain is DTGVSQNPRHKITKRGQNVTFRCDPISEHNRLYWYRQTLGQGPEFLTYFQNEAQLEKSRLLSDRFSAERPKGSFSTLEIQRTEQGDSAMYLCASSLLAGEVEQFFGPGTRLTVL.

The genes are TRBV2 and TRBJ2-7; D gene unclear. The CDR3 is 14 amino acids. The V gene lost 1 base and the J gene lost 0 bases, with 7 bases spanning the gap. Germline lookup yields CDR1 SNHLY and CDR2 FYNNEI. CDR3 nucleotides: TGTGCCAGCAGTGAAGGGCGGATCTCCTACGAGCAGTACTTC. This codes for CASSEGRISYEQYF.

The chain combines TRBV28 with TRBJ2-7, with TRBD1 matching over 9 bases. The V and J ends lost 2 bases and 3 bases, in that order; junction bases with no gene match: 8. CDR1 MDHEN and CDR2 SYDVKM come from the germline V gene. This CDR3 contains 16 residues. The CDR3 DNA follows: TGTGCCAGCAGTTTACTAGTGACAGGGGGGAGCTACGAGCAGTACTTC. Its translation: CASSLLVTGGSYEQYF.

This rearrangement joins TRBV27 to TRBJ1-4, with 12 bases lining up with TRBD1. CDR1 and CDR2 (germline): MNHEY, SMNVEV (reference sequence). The CDR3 runs 16 residues. J lost 2 bases, V lost 5 bases, and 3 bases had no gene match. CDR3 in amino acids: CASSEGQGATNEKLFF. The DNA of the CDR3 is TGTGCCAGCAGTGAGGGACAGGGGGCTACTAATGAAAAACTGTTTTTT.